The source of this T cell receptor beta chain is a study of blood T cell repertoires in COVID-19. Study-level background: The samples span acute and convalescent COVID-19 from the United States, Italy and Spain. The cDNA or gDNA used as material had been derived from T cells, B-cell-depleted T cells, or PBMCs.

How the authors handled the data: Estimated nucleated cell counts came from reference gene primer amplification. TCRdb's copy holds only in-frame clones and misses some; the assay was immunoSEQ multiplex PCR. The V and J calls and the clone size are those of that table, but D and trimming were determined from the DNA. The sample shows over 200,000 clones, roughly 76% of them seen only once. This CDR3 has 14 residues. Germline lookup yields CDR1 SGHAT and CDR2 FQNNGV. Trimming cost V 5 bases and J 9 bases; bases outside gene matches: 9. The clonotype originates from a human donor in a cohort sampled during active COVID-19. The material sequenced was peripheral blood. The chain employs TRBV11-2 and TRBJ2-5, with TRBD2 identical over 10 bases. CDR3 sequence reads: CASSQTSGPGAQYF. In nucleotides, the CDR3 is TGTGCCAGCAGCCAGACTAGCGGGCCGGGGGCCCAGTACTTC.